These 17 T cell receptor beta chains originate from one sample sequenced in a study of T cell repertoires in cytomegalovirus infection. TCRdb fed the reads into MiXCR, producing one record per CDR3 protein. The sample has 650,000 to 900,000 distinct CDR3 sequences, almost 30% seen once. No antigen has been identified for these receptors. This specimen was cultured CD8+ T cells from PBMCs, taken from culture after CMV antigen stimulation. The source is a human donor in good health (CMV status not recorded). Some clones in this sample may be carry-over from other donors' samples.

This clonotype was seen only a few times. The chain is built from TRBV7-9 and TRBJ2-3; possibly TRBD1 or TRBD2 for D (6 bases each). This CDR3 spans 17 amino acids. Germline V gene sequence: CDR1 SEHNR, CDR2 FQNEAQ (reference sequence). V was pared by 0 bases and J by 2 bases, with 15 bases between. Written as DNA, the CDR3 is TGTGCCAGCAGCTTAGCGGGGGGCCTGACTTACACAGATACGCAGTATTTT. This gives the protein CASSLAGGLTYTDTQYF.

The chain has TRBV4-1 and TRBJ2-7; D is unclear. Germline CDR1 reads MGHRA; CDR2 reads YSYEKL. V was clipped by 0 bases and J by 2 bases, with 11 bases between them. The CDR3 contains 15 residues. The CDR3 spells CASSQDSWATYEQYF. The CDR3 DNA reads TGCGCCAGCAGCCAAGATTCATGGGCAACCTACGAGCAGTACTTC.

This chain joins TRBV4-2 and TRBJ1-3; D gene uncertain. CDR1 and CDR2 (germline): LGHNA, YNFKEQ. The CDR3 has 14 residues. V lost 2 bases to trimming and J lost 4 bases, with 9 bases between them. CDR3 nucleotide sequence: TGTGCCAGCAGCCAACCCACCAGGGGAAACACCATATATTTT. This sequence encodes CASSQPTRGNTIYF.

V gene TRBV2 combines with J gene TRBJ2-1; the match to TRBD1 covers 7 bases. Germline CDR1 SNHLY, CDR2 FYNNEI. V trimming: 6 bases; J trimming: 7 bases; junction bases outside the gene matches: 15. This CDR3 comprises 16 residues. The CDR3 nucleotides are TGTGCCAGCAGAGCACTGGACAGGAAGATACCTAATGAGCAGTTCTTC. This codes for CASRALDRKIPNEQFF.

This chain connects TRBV20-1 to TRBJ2-1; 8 positions match TRBD1. The ends lost 6 bases at V and 6 bases at J; junction bases unmatched: 7. The CDR3 is 13 residues long. Germline V gene sequence: CDR1 DFQATT, CDR2 SNEGSKA (reference sequence). DNA for the CDR3: TGCAGTGCCGACAGGGGAAATTTCAATGAGCAGTTCTTC. It translates to CSADRGNFNEQFF.

In its sample, this clonotype was seen a few times. This sequence joins TRBV19 and TRBJ2-6, with D perhaps TRBD1 or TRBD2 (5 bases each). The CDR3 totals 19 residues. CDR1 and CDR2 from the germline V gene are LNHDA and SQIVND (reference sequence). The germline V and J ends were trimmed by 5 bases and 0 bases, with 20 bases remaining between them. CDR3 DNA sequence: TGTGCCAGTAGTCTACCACTCCGGGACGCTAGCTCTGGGGCCAACGTCCTGACTTTC. Protein: CASSLPLRDASSGANVLTF.

This clonotype was found a few times. The CDR3 spells CASSENRDRNTEAFF. CDR3 nucleotide sequence: TGTGCCAGCAGTGAAAACCGGGACAGAAATACTGAAGCTTTCTTT. The chain couples TRBV2 to TRBJ1-1; 7 bases match TRBD1. Germline loops: CDR1 SNHLY, CDR2 FYNNEI. V lost 2 bases, J lost 5 bases, and 8 bases stayed unmatched. The CDR3 length is 15 residues.

This clonotype has just a few counts. The chain employs TRBV7-9 and TRBJ2-1; no clear D gene. The CDR3 covers 12 residues. The germline V gene has CDR1 SEHNR and CDR2 FQNEAQ (reference sequence). V was clipped by 0 bases and J by 10 bases, with 7 bases between them. CDR3 loop: CASSLAGSEQFF. In nucleotides, the CDR3 is TGTGCCAGCAGCTTAGCAGGCAGCGAGCAGTTCTTC.

The chain combines TRBV2 with TRBJ2-2; D not certain. There are 17 residues in the CDR3. Germline CDR1 reads SNHLY; CDR2 reads FYNNEI. The V end lost 2 bases, the J end lost 4 bases, and 17 bases lay between the germline ends. CDR3 in DNA: TGTGCCAGCAGTGAAAGGCTGCAATCCCCGGGCACCGGGGAGCTGTTTTTT. This codes for CASSERLQSPGTGELFF.

The chain uses TRBV15 and TRBJ2-3, with 8 bases fitting TRBD1. The J segment lost 2 bases and the V segment lost 3 bases, leaving 7 bases of the junction unmatched. Germline values: CDR1 LNHNV, CDR2 YYDKDF (reference sequence). CDR3 length equals 16 residues. In DNA form, the CDR3 reads TGTGCCACCAGCAGTTTGTTGGGACAGGCCACAGATACGCAGTATTTT. Translated, it gives CATSSLLGQATDTQYF.

This clonotype was detected only a few times. The genes are TRBV20-1 and TRBJ2-1, with 8 bases matching TRBD2. The CDR3 is 14 amino acids. Germline CDR1 is DFQATT and CDR2 is SNEGSKA (reference sequence). V lost 3 bases to trimming and J lost 4 bases; unmatched junction nucleotides: 5. The CDR3: CSARDTSGYNEQFF. CDR3 bases: TGCAGTGCTAGGGACACTAGCGGTTACAATGAGCAGTTCTTC.

Here the CDR3 DNA reads TGTGCCAGCAGCAGCCGGGACAGCAGCTCCTACGAGCAGTACTTC. It encodes CASSSRDSSSYEQYF. The chain couples TRBV7-9 to TRBJ2-7; 7 bases are shared with TRBD1. Trimming took 5 bases from V and 0 from J; bases not matched to a gene: 7. The CDR3 is 15 residues long. Per germline, CDR1 SEHNR and CDR2 FQNEAQ (reference sequence).

The V call is TRBV27, the J call TRBJ1-4; 10 nucleotides match TRBD1. In germline, CDR1 is MNHEY, CDR2 SMNVEV (reference sequence). V gave up 3 bases and J gave up 8 bases; unmatched junction bases: 6. The CDR3 length is 15 residues. The CDR3 nucleotides read TGTGCCAGCAGTTTGTGGGGACAGGGGAGAGAAAAACTGTTTTTT. This translates into CASSLWGQGREKLFF. Based on the CDR3 plus reference TRBV27 and TRBJ1-4, the full variable domain is EAQVTQNPRYLITVTGKKLTVTCSQNMNHEYMSWYRQDPGLGLRQIYYSMNVEVTDKGDVPEGYKVSRKEKRNFPLILESPSPNQTSLYFCASSLWGQGREKLFFGSGTQLSVL.

This rearrangement joins TRBV15 to TRBJ2-2, with 8 bases fitting TRBD1. From germline, CDR1 is LNHNV and CDR2 YYDKDF (reference sequence). This CDR3 region has 16 residues. The J segment lost 7 bases and the V segment lost 4 bases, leaving 11 bases of the junction unmatched. CDR3 sequence: CATSTWTGPGSGELFF. The CDR3 DNA reads TGTGCCACCAGCACTTGGACAGGGCCTGGAAGCGGGGAGCTGTTTTTT.

This clonotype was seen just once. This chain uses TRBV6-6 with TRBJ2-1; D is perhaps TRBD1 (5 bases). Trimming shortened V by 2 bases and J by 0 bases, and 11 bases separated the two germline ends. The CDR3 contains 16 residues. Germline V gives CDR1 MNHNY, CDR2 SVGAGI (reference sequence). The CDR3 protein is CASSYGPGNSYNEQFF. The DNA for the CDR3 is TGTGCCAGCAGTTACGGTCCAGGGAACTCCTACAATGAGCAGTTCTTC.

The chain is built from TRBV14 and TRBJ2-1; D may correspond to TRBD1 or TRBD2 (6 bases each). The germline V and J ends were trimmed by 1 base and 15 bases, with 19 bases remaining between them. The CDR3 sequence is 14 residues long. The germline CDR1 and CDR2 sequences are SGHDN and FVKESK. The CDR3 bases are TGTGCCAGCAGCCAAGGAAGAGACAAGGGGGGACTGTTCTTC. Amino acids: CASSQGRDKGGLFF.

This clonotype was observed a handful of times. The rearrangement links TRBV19 to TRBJ1-1, with D possibly matching TRBD1 (5 bases). Per the germline V gene, CDR1 is LNHDA and CDR2 is SQIVND (reference sequence). The CDR3 is made up of 15 amino acids. The V end lost 4 bases, the J end lost 0 bases, and 12 bases lay between the germline ends. The CDR3 loop is CASSRIQGVNTEAFF. The CDR3 coding sequence is TGTGCCAGTAGTAGGATTCAGGGCGTGAACACTGAAGCTTTCTTT.